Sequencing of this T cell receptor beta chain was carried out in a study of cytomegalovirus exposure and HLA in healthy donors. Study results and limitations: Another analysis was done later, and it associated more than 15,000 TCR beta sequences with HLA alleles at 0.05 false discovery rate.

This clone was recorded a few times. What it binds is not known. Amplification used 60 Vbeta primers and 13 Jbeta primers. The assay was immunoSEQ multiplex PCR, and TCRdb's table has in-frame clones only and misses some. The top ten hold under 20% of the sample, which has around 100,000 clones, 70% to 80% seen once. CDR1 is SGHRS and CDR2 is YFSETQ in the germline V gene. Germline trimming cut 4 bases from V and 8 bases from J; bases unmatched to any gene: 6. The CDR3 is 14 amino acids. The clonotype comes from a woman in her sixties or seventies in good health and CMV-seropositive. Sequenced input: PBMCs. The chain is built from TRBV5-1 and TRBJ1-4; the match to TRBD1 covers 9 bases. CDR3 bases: TGCGCCAGCAGCCTGGGGACAGGGTCCGAAAAACTGTTTTTT. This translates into CASSLGTGSEKLFF.